The 25 T cell receptor beta chains in this list originate from one sample, sequenced in a study of blood T cell repertoires in COVID-19. TCRdb's table, derived via immunoSEQ multiplex PCR, lists solely in-frame clones and lacks some. The table includes about 400,000 clones, under 90% detected once. Sequenced input: PBMCs or T cells enriched from blood (not recorded which). The receptors stem from a woman aged 25-40 years who had recovered from COVID-19.

The chain couples TRBV27 to TRBJ2-1; maybe TRBD2 (5 bases). Trimming took off 6 bases at V and 4 bases at J, with 19 bases between the two ends. Per germline, CDR1 MNHEY and CDR2 SMNVEV (reference sequence). CDR3 length: 16 amino acids. The CDR3 DNA reads TGTGCCAGCAGGGCTAGCCGCGTTATGATGTACAATGAGCAGTTCTTC. It is translated as CASRASRVMMYNEQFF.

The rearrangement uses TRBV19 and TRBJ2-1; D possibly corresponds to TRBD2 (5 bases). Trimming cost V 1 base and J 8 bases, with 12 bases left between them. The germline gives CDR1 LNHDA, CDR2 SQIVND (reference sequence). CDR3 size: 14 residues. In DNA, the CDR3 is TGTGCCAGTAGTATAGGCCCGCCGGGATATGAGCAGTTCTTC. Translation: CASSIGPPGYEQFF.

CDR3 sequence (DNA): TGCAGCGGGGTAGACCGGAGGAGCGGCAATGAGCAGTTCTTC. Protein product: CSGVDRRSGNEQFF. The rearrangement links TRBV29-1 to TRBJ2-1, with D possibly TRBD2 on 5 matching bases. The CDR3 extends over 14 amino acids. Germline lookup yields CDR1 SQVTM and CDR2 ANQGSEA. V lost 7 bases and J lost 6, with 19 bases in between.

This chain links TRBV5-1 with TRBJ2-1; 10 bases line up with TRBD1. From germline, CDR1 is SGHRS and CDR2 YFSETQ. With 0 bases clipped from V and 2 bases from J, the junction kept 11 bases outside the gene matches. The CDR3 extends over 19 amino acids. Here the CDR3 DNA reads TGCGCCAGCAGCTTGGAGGGTCCGGGACAGGGGCCCCCCTACAATGAGCAGTTCTTC. It codes for CASSLEGPGQGPPYNEQFF.

The rearrangement uses TRBV7-8 and TRBJ1-2, with TRBD1 identical over 10 bases. Germline V gene lookup returns CDR1 SGHVS and CDR2 FQNEAQ. The CDR3 consists of 16 residues. With 1 base clipped from V and 4 bases from J, the junction kept 6 bases outside the gene matches. The CDR3 DNA follows: TGTGCCAGCAGCTTAGGCGGACAGGGGGTACGCTATGGCTACACCTTC. This encodes CASSLGGQGVRYGYTF.

This chain connects TRBV5-5 to TRBJ2-7, with a weak D call TRBD1 (5 bases). V lost 0 bases and J 7 bases, leaving 11 bases between the germline ends. Germline assignment: CDR1 SGHKS and CDR2 YYEKEE (reference sequence). This CDR3 has 13 residues. The CDR3 DNA reads TGTGCCAGCAGCTTGGACAGGAAGAGGGAGCAGTACTTC. Its translation is CASSLDRKREQYF.

This chain joins TRBV19 and TRBJ1-5; D unclear. The ends were cut back, 3 bases at V and 4 bases at J, with 10 bases in the middle. The CDR3 has 14 residues. The germline CDR1 and CDR2 sequences are LNHDA and SQIVND (reference sequence). CDR3: CASSILGRNQPQHF. The DNA of the CDR3 is TGTGCCAGTAGTATTTTGGGCAGAAATCAGCCCCAGCATTTT.

The chain is built from TRBV5-1 and TRBJ2-7, with 9 bases fitting TRBD2. Germline CDR1 reads SGHRS; CDR2 reads YFSETQ. V shed 0 bases, J shed 4 bases, and the junction held 11 bases outside the gene matches. CDR3 length: 17 residues. CDR3 region: CASSLAATLSGGYEQYF. In DNA, the CDR3 is TGCGCCAGCAGCTTGGCCGCCACCCTTAGCGGGGGATACGAGCAGTACTTC.

The rearrangement uses TRBV3-1 (or the pseudogene TRBV3-2) and TRBJ2-7, with 11 bases identical to TRBD1. CDR1 and CDR2 (germline): LGHDT, YNNKEL (reference sequence). V trimming: 5 bases; J trimming: 4 bases; junction bases outside the gene matches: 13. The CDR3 spans 17 residues. The CDR3 sequence is CASSASWWGQGEYEQYF. CDR3 coding DNA: TGTGCCAGCAGCGCAAGCTGGTGGGGACAGGGGGAATACGAGCAGTACTTC.

V and J are TRBV11-3 and TRBJ1-1; D remains ambiguous. The CDR3 is 13 residues long. From germline, CDR1 is SGHNT and CDR2 YENEEA. V dropped 3 bases and J dropped 0 bases, with 5 bases sitting between them. The DNA for the CDR3 is TGTGCCAGCAGCTTCCGGGTGAACACTGAAGCTTTCTTT. Translated, it gives CASSFRVNTEAFF.

Points on this clone: Other DNA sequences in the same sample also yield this CDR3. This chain joins TRBV18 and TRBJ1-1; D unresolved. The CDR3 runs to 12 residues. Trimming pared 6 bases from V and 5 bases from J, leaving 10 bases between. CDR1 is KGHSH and CDR2 is LQKENI in the germline V gene. CDR3 sequence: CASSPRVTEAFF. CDR3 DNA: TGTGCCAGCTCTCCCCGGGTGACTGAAGCTTTCTTT.

The chain employs TRBV29-1 and TRBJ1-2; 8 bases fit TRBD1. V was pared by 0 bases and J by 7 bases, with 7 bases of the junction left unmatched. Germline V gene lookup returns CDR1 SQVTM and CDR2 ANQGSEA. The CDR3 has 14 residues. DNA of the CDR3: TGCAGCGTTGAAGATCAGGGGACAGGAGTTGGCTACACCTTC. It codes for CSVEDQGTGVGYTF.

This chain links TRBV9 with TRBJ2-3; TRBD2 matches at 8 bases. The V gene end was trimmed by 0 bases and the J gene end by 2 bases; junction bases not matched to a gene: 2. This CDR3 contains 15 residues. CDR1 and CDR2 from the germline V gene are SGDLS and YYNGEE. CDR3 DNA: TGTGCCAGCAGCGTAGACGGGGGGGACACAGATACGCAGTATTTT. This sequence encodes CASSVDGGDTDTQYF.

The V and J genes are TRBV5-6 and TRBJ1-4; 10 bases are a match to TRBD1. CDR1 and CDR2 from the germline V gene are SGHDT and YYEEEE. The CDR3 covers 14 residues. V dropped 3 bases and J dropped 8; count of bases not matched to a gene: 4. CDR3 sequence reads: CASSWDRGGEKLFF. CDR3 DNA sequence: TGTGCCAGCAGCTGGGACAGGGGAGGGGAAAAACTGTTTTTT.

This clone was detected only a few times. The chain links TRBV27 to TRBJ2-6, with TRBD2 as a possible D gene (6 bases). The V gene's germline CDR1 is MNHEY and CDR2 SMNVEV (reference sequence). The CDR3 sequence is 15 residues long. V was pared by 6 bases and J by 1 base, with 10 bases between. The CDR3 DNA reads TGTGCCAGCAGACCCCGGGGGTCTGGGGCCAACGTCCTGACTTTC. The encoded protein is CASRPRGSGANVLTF. Using reference TRBV27 and TRBJ2-6 for the parts outside the CDR3, the full variable domain is EAQVTQNPRYLITVTGKKLTVTCSQNMNHEYMSWYRQDPGLGLRQIYYSMNVEVTDKGDVPEGYKVSRKEKRNFPLILESPSPNQTSLYFCASRPRGSGANVLTFGAGSRLTVL.

J is TRBJ1-2 and V is TRBV4-1; no reliable D call. Germline V gene sequence: CDR1 MGHRA, CDR2 YSYEKL. There are 19 residues in the CDR3. V was pared by 0 bases and J by 2 bases, with 22 bases between. The CDR3 is CASSQDLSGIVQRNYGYTF. CDR3 DNA: TGCGCCAGCAGCCAAGATCTTTCCGGGATAGTCCAACGGAACTATGGCTACACCTTC.

This clone was seen only a few times. The chain carries TRBV28 and TRBJ1-5, with a possible D match to TRBD1 (5 bases). Trimming shortened V by 3 bases and J by 4 bases, and 16 bases separated the two germline ends. CDR1 and CDR2 (germline): MDHEN, SYDVKM. This CDR3 has 16 residues. In DNA, the CDR3 is TGTGCCAGCAGTTTCCCGGGGGTCCAGAGAAATCAGCCCCAGCATTTT. Translated, it gives CASSFPGVQRNQPQHF.

The rearrangement links TRBV13 to TRBJ1-2; 8 nucleotides match TRBD1. Germline CDR1 reads PRHDT; CDR2 reads FYEKMQ (reference sequence). The CDR3 length is 16 residues. The V segment lost 5 bases and the J segment 7 bases; nucleotides outside the gene matches: 15. In DNA form, the CDR3 reads TGTGCCAGCAGCCCATTTCCTCGGCCAGGGGGCTCTGGCTACACCTTC. It yields the protein CASSPFPRPGGSGYTF.

Here the CDR3 reads CASSESAPDRGYNSPLHF. CDR3 DNA: TGTGCCAGCAGTGAAAGTGCCCCCGACAGGGGATATAATTCACCCCTCCACTTT. This rearrangement joins TRBV25-1 to TRBJ1-6; 8 bases align to TRBD1. From germline, CDR1 is MGHDK and CDR2 SYGVNS. After removal of 2 bases from V and 4 bases from J, the junction contained 10 bases not matched to a gene. The CDR3 runs 18 residues.

The CDR3 is CASSLAGTSHEQFF. The DNA for the CDR3 is TGTGCCAGCAGCTTGGCTGGGACTAGCCATGAGCAGTTCTTC. V and J are TRBV7-2 and TRBJ2-1, with TRBD2 matching 9 bases. The CDR3 covers 14 residues. V trimming: 3 bases; J trimming: 8 bases; junction bases outside the gene matches: 5. Germline values: CDR1 SGHTA, CDR2 FQGNSA. Supplemented by reference TRBV7-2 and TRBJ2-1, the full variable domain reads GAGVSQSPSNKVTEKGKDVELRCDPISGHTALYWYRQSLGQGLEFLIYFQGNSAPDKSGLPSDRFSAERTGGSVSTLTIQRTQQEDSAVYLCASSLAGTSHEQFFGPGTRLTVL.

This chain joins TRBV6-1 and TRBJ2-7; 10 bases align to TRBD2. The germline V gene encodes CDR1 MNHNS and CDR2 SASEGT. V shed 0 bases, J shed 4 bases, and the junction held 6 bases outside the gene matches. This CDR3 is built from 16 residues. The CDR3: CASSEAGTSEIYEQYF. In nucleotides, the CDR3 is TGTGCCAGCAGTGAAGCCGGGACTAGCGAAATTTACGAGCAGTACTTC.

The V call is TRBV5-4, the J call TRBJ2-7; TRBD1 might be the D (6 bases). The V end lost 0 bases, the J end lost 5 bases, and 12 bases lay between the germline ends. CDR3 length equals 14 residues. Germline V gives CDR1 SGHNT, CDR2 YYREEE (reference sequence). The CDR3 sequence is CASSLAYRENEQYF. CDR3 nucleotides: TGTGCCAGCAGCTTGGCTTACAGGGAAAACGAGCAGTACTTC.

The chain uses TRBV2 and TRBJ2-1, with D perhaps TRBD2 (6 bases). The germline V gene has CDR1 SNHLY and CDR2 FYNNEI. V was shortened by 3 bases and J by 5 bases, with 14 bases between the two germline ends. This CDR3 comprises 15 residues. CDR3 DNA sequence: TGTGCCAGCAGTGAGGAGGCGGGATCCCACAATGAGCAGTTCTTC. It specifies CASSEEAGSHNEQFF. Supplemented by reference TRBV2 and TRBJ2-1, the full variable domain reads EPEVTQTPSHQVTQMGQEVILRCVPISNHLYFYWYRQILGQKVEFLVSFYNNEISEKSEIFDDQFSVERPDGSNFTLKIRSTKLEDSAMYFCASSEEAGSHNEQFFGPGTRLTVL.

The V gene is TRBV11-2, the J gene TRBJ1-5, with a tentative D call TRBD1 (5 bases). Germline V gene sequence: CDR1 SGHAT, CDR2 FQNNGV. There are 15 residues in the CDR3. Trimming took off 0 bases at V and 4 bases at J, with 10 bases between the two ends. The CDR3 sequence: CASSLEGRGNQPQHF. CDR3 DNA sequence: TGTGCCAGCAGCTTAGAGGGGCGGGGGAATCAGCCCCAGCATTTT.

This clone was detected a few times. This chain connects TRBV7-6 to TRBJ2-3; the D gene is possibly TRBD1 (6 bases). The CDR3 runs to 16 residues. CDR1 is SGHVS and CDR2 is FNYEAQ in the germline V gene. Trimming pared 5 bases from V and 0 bases from J, leaving 15 bases between. The CDR3 nucleotides are TGTGCCAGCAGCCATACCAGGGGTTCTAGCACAGATACGCAGTATTTT. This sequence encodes CASSHTRGSSTDTQYF.